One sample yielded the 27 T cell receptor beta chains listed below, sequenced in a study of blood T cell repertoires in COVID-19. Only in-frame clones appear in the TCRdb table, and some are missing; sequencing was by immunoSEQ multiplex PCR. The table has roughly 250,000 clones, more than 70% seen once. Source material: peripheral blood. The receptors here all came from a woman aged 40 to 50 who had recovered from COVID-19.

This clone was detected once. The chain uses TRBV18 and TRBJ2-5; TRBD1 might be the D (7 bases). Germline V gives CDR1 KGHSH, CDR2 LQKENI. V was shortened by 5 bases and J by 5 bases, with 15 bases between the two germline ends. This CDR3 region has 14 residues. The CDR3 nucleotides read TGTGCCAGCTCAACCCTACAGGGGAGGGAGACCCAGTACTTC. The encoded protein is CASSTLQGRETQYF.

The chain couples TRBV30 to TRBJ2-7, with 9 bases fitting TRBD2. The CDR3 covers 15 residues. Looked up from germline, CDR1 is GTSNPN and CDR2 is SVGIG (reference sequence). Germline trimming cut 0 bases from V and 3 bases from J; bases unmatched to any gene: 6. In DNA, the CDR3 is TGTGCCTGGAGTGTACTGGCGGGAGGGTTCTACGAGCAGTACTTC. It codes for CAWSVLAGGFYEQYF.

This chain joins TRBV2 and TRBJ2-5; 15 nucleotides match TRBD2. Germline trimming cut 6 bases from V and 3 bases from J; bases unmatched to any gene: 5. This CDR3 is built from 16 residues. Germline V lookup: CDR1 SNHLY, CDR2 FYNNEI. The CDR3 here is CASRAGLAGGKETQYF. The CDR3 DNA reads TGTGCCAGCAGGGCCGGACTAGCGGGAGGGAAAGAGACCCAGTACTTC.

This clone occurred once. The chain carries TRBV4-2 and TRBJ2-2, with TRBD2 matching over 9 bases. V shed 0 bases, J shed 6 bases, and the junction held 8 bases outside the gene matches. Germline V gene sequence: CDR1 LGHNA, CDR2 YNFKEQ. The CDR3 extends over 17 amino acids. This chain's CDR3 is CASSQDVSGSRPGELFF. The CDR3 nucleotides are TGTGCCAGCAGCCAAGACGTTAGCGGGAGTAGGCCCGGGGAGCTGTTTTTT.

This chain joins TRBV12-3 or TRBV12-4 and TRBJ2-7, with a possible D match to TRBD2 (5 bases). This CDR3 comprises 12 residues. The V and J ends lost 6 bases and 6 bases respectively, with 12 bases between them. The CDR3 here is CASSLKGVEQYF. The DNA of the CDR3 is TGTGCCAGCAGCTTAAAGGGAGTCGAGCAGTACTTC.

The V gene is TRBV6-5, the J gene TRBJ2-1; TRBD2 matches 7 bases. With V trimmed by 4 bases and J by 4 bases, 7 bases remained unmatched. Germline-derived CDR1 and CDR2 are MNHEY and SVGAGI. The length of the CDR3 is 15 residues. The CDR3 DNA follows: TGTGCCAGCAGTTTACGGGGGGAGCCTTACAATGAGCAGTTCTTC. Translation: CASSLRGEPYNEQFF.

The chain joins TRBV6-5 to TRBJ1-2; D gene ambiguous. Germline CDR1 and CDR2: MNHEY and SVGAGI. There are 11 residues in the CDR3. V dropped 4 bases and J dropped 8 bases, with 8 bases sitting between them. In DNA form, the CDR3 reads TGTGCCAGCAGTTCGGGAGGCGGCTACACCTTC. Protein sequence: CASSSGGGYTF.

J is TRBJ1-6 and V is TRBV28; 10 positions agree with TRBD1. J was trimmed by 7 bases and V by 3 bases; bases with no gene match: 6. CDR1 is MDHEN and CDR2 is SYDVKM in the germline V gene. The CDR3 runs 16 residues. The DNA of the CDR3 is TGTGCCAGCAGTTTCCTCCTGGGACAGGGGAATTCACCCCTCCACTTT. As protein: CASSFLLGQGNSPLHF.

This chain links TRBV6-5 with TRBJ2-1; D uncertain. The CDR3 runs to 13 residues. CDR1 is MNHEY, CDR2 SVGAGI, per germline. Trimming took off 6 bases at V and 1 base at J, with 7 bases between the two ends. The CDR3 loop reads CASSRGSYNEQFF. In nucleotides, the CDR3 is TGTGCCAGCAGCCGAGGTTCCTACAATGAGCAGTTCTTC.

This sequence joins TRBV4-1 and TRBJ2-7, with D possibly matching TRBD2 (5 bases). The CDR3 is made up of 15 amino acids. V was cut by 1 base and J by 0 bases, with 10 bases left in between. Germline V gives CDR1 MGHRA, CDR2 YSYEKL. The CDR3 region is CASSQVDSSSYEQYF. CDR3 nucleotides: TGCGCCAGCAGCCAAGTGGACTCGAGCTCCTACGAGCAGTACTTC.

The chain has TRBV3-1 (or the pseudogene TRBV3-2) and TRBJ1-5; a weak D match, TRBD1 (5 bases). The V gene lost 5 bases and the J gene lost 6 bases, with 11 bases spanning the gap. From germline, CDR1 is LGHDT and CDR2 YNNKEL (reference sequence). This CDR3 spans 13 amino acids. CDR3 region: CASSRDLGQPQHF. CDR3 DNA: TGTGCCAGCAGCAGGGACTTGGGTCAGCCCCAGCATTTT.

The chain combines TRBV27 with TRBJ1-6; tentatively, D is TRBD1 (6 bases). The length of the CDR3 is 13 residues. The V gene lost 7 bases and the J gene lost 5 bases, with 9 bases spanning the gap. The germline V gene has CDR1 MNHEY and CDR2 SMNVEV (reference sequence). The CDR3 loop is CASTGTNNSPLHF. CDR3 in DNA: TGTGCCAGCACCGGGACAAATAATTCACCCCTCCACTTT.

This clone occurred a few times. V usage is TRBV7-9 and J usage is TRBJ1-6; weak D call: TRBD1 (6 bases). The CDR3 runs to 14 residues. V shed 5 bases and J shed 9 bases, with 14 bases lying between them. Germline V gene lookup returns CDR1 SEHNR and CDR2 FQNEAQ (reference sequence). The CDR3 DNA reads TGTGCCAGCAGCGACAGGTTGCCGGCTTCACCCCTCCACTTT. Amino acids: CASSDRLPASPLHF.

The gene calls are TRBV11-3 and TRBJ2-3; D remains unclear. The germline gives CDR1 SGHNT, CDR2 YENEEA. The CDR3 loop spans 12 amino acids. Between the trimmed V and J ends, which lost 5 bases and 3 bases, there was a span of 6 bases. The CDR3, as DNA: TGTGCCAGCAGCGGAGAAACAGATACGCAGTATTTT. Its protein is CASSGETDTQYF.

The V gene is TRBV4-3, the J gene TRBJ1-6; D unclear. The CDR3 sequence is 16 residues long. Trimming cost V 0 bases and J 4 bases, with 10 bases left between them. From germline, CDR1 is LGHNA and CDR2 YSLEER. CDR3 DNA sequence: TGCGCCAGCAGCCAAGATAGCAGCGCGTATAATTCACCCCTCCACTTT. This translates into CASSQDSSAYNSPLHF.

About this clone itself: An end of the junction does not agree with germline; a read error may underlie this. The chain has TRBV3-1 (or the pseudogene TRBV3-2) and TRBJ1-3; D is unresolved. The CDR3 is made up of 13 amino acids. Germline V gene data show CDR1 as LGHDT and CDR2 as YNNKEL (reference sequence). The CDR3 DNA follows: TGTGCCGGCAGTTACAATCATGGAAACACCATATATTTT. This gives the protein CAGSYNHGNTIYF.

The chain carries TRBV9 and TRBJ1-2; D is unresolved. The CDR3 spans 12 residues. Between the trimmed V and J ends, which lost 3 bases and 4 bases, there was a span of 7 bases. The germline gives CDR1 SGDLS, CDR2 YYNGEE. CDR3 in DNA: TGTGCCAGCAGCGCCGGTCTCTATGGCTACACCTTC. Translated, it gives CASSAGLYGYTF.

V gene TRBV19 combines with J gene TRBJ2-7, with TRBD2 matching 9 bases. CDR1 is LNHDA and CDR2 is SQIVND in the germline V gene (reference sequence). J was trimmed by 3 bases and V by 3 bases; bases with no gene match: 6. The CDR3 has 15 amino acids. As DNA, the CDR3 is TGTGCCAGTAGTATTCGGCGGGGGGGCGGCTACGAGCAGTACTTC. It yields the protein CASSIRRGGGYEQYF.

CDR3 DNA: TGTGCCAGCAGTTTACTCCAGACAGGGGGCGTCTACGAGCAGTACTTC. It is translated as CASSLLQTGGVYEQYF. This chain uses TRBV27 with TRBJ2-7; 10 bases align to TRBD1. The trim removed 2 bases at V and 3 bases at J, leaving 7 bases unmatched. Germline V gene data show CDR1 as MNHEY and CDR2 as SMNVEV (reference sequence). This CDR3 contains 16 residues.

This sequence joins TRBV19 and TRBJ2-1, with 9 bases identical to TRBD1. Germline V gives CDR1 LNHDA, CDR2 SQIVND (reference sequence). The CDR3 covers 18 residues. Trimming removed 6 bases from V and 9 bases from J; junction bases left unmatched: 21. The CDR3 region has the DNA TGTGCCAGTAGAAGTATGGGGGTAGGGACAGGGAGGATGGGTGAGCAGTTCTTC. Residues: CASRSMGVGTGRMGEQFF.

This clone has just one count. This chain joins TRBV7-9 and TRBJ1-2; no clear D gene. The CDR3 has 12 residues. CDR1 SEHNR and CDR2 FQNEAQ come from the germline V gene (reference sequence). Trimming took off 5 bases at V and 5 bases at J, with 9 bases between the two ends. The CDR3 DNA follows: TGTGCCAGCAGCACGCGAGGGTATGGCTACACCTTC. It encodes CASSTRGYGYTF.

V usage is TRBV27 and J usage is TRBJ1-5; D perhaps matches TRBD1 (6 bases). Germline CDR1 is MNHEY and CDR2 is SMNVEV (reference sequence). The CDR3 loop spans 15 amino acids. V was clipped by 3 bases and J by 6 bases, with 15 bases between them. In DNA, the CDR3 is TGTGCCAGCAGTTTCCTTTCAGGGGACCCTCAGCCCCAGCATTTT. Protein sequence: CASSFLSGDPQPQHF.

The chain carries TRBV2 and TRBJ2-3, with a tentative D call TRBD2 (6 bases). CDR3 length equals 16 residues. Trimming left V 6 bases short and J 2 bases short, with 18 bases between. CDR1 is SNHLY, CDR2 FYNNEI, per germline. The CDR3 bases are TGTGCCAGCAGGGTAGGCGGGACCTCCTTCACAGATACGCAGTATTTT. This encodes CASRVGGTSFTDTQYF.

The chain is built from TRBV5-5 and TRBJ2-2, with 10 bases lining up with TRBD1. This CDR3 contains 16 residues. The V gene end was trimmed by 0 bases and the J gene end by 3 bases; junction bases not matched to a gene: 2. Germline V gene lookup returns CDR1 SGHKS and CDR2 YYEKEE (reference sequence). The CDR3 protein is CASSLGQGAYTGELFF. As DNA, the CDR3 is TGTGCCAGCAGCTTGGGACAGGGGGCTTACACCGGGGAGCTGTTTTTT. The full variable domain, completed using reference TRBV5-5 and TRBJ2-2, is DAGVTQSPTHLIKTRGQQVTLRCSPISGHKSVSWYQQVLGQGPQFIFQYYEKEERGRGNFPDRFSARQFPNYSSELNVNALLLGDSALYLCASSLGQGAYTGELFFGEGSRLTVL.

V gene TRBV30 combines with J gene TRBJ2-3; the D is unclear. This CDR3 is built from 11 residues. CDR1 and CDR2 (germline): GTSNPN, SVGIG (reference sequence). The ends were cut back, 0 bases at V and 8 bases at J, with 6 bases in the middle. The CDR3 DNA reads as TGTGCCTGGAGTGTTCCCGTTACGCAGTATTTT. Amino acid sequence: CAWSVPVTQYF.

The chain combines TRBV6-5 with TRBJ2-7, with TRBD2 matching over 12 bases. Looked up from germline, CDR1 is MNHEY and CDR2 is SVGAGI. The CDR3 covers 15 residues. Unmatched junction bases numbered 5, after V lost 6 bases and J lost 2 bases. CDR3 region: CASSKLAGGTYEQYF. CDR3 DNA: TGTGCCAGCAGCAAACTAGCGGGGGGAACCTACGAGCAGTACTTC.

CDR3 DNA sequence: TGTGCCAGCAGCCCCGAAACAGGGCATCCCTACGAGCAGTACTTC. Translated, it gives CASSPETGHPYEQYF. The chain combines TRBV3-1 (or the pseudogene TRBV3-2) with TRBJ2-7; possible D gene TRBD1, 6 bases. V was pared by 4 bases and J by 2 bases, with 15 bases between. This CDR3 region has 15 residues. CDR1 and CDR2 from the germline V gene are LGHDT and YNNKEL (reference sequence).